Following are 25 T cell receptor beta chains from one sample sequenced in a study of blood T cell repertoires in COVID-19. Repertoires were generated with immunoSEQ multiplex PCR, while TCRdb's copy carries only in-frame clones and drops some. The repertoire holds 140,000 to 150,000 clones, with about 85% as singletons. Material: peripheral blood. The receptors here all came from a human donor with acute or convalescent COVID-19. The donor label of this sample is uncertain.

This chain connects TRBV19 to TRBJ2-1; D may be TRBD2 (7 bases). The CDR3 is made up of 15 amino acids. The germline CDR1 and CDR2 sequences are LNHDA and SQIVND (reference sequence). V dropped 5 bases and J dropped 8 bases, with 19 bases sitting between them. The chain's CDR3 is CASSRRGGARHEQFF. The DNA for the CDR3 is TGTGCCAGTAGTCGAAGGGGGGGCGCGCGCCATGAGCAGTTCTTC.

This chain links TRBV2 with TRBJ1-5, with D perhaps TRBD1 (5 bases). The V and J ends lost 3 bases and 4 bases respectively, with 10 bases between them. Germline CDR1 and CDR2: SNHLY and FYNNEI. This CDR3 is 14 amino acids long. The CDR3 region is CASSEAGRNQPQHF. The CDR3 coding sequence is TGTGCCAGCAGTGAGGCGGGGCGAAATCAGCCCCAGCATTTT. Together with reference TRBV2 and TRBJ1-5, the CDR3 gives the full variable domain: EPEVTQTPSHQVTQMGQEVILRCVPISNHLYFYWYRQILGQKVEFLVSFYNNEISEKSEIFDDQFSVERPDGSNFTLKIRSTKLEDSAMYFCASSEAGRNQPQHFGDGTRLSIL.

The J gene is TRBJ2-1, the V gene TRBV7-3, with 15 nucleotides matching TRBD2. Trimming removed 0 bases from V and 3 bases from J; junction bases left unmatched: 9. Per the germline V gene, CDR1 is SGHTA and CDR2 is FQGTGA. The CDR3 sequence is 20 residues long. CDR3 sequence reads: CASSLTMGLAGGEFYNEQFF. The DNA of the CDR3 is TGTGCCAGCAGCTTAACCATGGGACTAGCGGGAGGAGAGTTCTACAATGAGCAGTTCTTC.

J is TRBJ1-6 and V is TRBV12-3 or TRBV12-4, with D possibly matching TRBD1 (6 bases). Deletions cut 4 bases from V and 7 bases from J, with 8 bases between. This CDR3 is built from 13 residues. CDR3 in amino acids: CASSSGHNSPLHF. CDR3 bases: TGTGCCAGCAGTTCGGGACACAATTCACCCCTCCACTTT.

CDR3 sequence: CASSQGGTGRHQPQHF. The DNA for the CDR3 is TGTGCCAGCAGCCAAGGAGGGACAGGGCGGCATCAGCCCCAGCATTTT. The gene calls are TRBV3-1 (or the pseudogene TRBV3-2) and TRBJ1-5; 9 bases align to TRBD1. Germline CDR1 reads LGHDT; CDR2 reads YNNKEL (reference sequence). Germline trimming cut 1 base from V and 5 bases from J; bases unmatched to any gene: 6. CDR3 length: 16 amino acids.

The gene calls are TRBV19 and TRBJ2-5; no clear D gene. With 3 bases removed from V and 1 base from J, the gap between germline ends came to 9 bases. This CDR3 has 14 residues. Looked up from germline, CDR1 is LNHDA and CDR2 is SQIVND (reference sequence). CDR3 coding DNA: TGTGCCAGTAGTATGTGGCAGTTCCAAGAGACCCAGTACTTC. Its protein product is CASSMWQFQETQYF.

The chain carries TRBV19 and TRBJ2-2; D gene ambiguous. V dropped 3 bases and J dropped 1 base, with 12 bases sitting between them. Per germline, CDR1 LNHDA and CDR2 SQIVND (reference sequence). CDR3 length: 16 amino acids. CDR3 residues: CASSMKRPRNTGELFF. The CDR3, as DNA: TGTGCCAGTAGTATGAAGAGGCCGAGGAACACCGGGGAGCTGTTTTTT.

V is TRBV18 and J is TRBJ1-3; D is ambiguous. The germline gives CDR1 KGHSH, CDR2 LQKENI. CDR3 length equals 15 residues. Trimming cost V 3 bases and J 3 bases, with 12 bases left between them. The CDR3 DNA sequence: TGTGCCAGCTCACCTACATCCCCGGGTGGAAACACCATATATTTT. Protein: CASSPTSPGGNTIYF.

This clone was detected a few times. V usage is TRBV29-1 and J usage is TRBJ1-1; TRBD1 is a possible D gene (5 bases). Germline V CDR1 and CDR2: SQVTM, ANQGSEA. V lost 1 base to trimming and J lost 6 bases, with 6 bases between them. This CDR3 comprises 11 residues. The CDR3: CSVEAGAEAFF. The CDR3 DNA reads TGCAGCGTTGAAGCGGGGGCTGAAGCTTTCTTT.

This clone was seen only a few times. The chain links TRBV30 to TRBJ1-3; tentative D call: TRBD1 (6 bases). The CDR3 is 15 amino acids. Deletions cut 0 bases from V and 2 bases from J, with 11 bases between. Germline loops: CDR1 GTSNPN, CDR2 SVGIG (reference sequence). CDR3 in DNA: TGTGCCTGGAGTGTCCCATGGGGGCCTGGAAACACCATATATTTT. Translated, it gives CAWSVPWGPGNTIYF.

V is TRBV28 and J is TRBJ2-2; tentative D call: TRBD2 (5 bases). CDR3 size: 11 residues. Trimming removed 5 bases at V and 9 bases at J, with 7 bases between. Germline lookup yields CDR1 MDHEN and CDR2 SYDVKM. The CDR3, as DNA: TGTGCCAGCAGTGCGGGTTGGGAGCTGTTTTTT. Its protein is CASSAGWELFF. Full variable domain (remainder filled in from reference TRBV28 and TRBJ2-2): DVKVTQSSRYLVKRTGEKVFLECVQDMDHENMFWYRQDPGLGLRLIYFSYDVKMKEKGDIPEGYSVSREKKERFSLILESASTNQTSMYLCASSAGWELFFGEGSRLTVL.

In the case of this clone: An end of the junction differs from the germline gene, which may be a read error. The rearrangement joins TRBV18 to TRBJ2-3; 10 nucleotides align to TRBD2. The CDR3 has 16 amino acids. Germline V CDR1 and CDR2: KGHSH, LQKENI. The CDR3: CASSPLPSSGGPPQYF. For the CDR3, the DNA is TGTGCCAGCTCGCCACTTCCTTCTAGCGGGGGCCCCCCGCAGTATTTT.

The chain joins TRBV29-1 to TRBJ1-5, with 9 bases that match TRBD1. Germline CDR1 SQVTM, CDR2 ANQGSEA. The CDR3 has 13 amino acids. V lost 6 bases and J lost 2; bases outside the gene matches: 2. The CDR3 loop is CSVWTGGNQPQHF. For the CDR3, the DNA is TGCAGCGTCTGGACAGGGGGCAATCAGCCCCAGCATTTT. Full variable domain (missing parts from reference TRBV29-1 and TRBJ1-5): SAVISQKPSRDICQRGTSLTIQCQVDSQVTMMFWYRQQPGQSLTLIATANQGSEATYESGFVIDKFPISRPNLTFSTLTVSNMSPEDSSIYLCSVWTGGNQPQHFGDGTRLSIL.

DNA for the CDR3: TGTGCCAGCAGCCTCTACGTCGGGGGGCAAACTGAAGCTTTCTTT. Translated, it gives CASSLYVGGQTEAFF. The V and J genes are TRBV3-1 (or the pseudogene TRBV3-2) and TRBJ1-1, with a possible D match to TRBD1 (6 bases). The CDR3 has 15 amino acids. With 4 bases removed from V and 5 bases from J, the gap between germline ends came to 17 bases. Germline CDR1 and CDR2: LGHDT and YNNKEL (reference sequence).

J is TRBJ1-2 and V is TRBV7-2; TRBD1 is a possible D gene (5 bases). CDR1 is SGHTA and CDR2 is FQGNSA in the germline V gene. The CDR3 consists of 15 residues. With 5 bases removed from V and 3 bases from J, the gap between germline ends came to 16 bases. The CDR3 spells CASSPLQGIDYGYTF. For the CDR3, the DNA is TGTGCCAGCAGCCCACTTCAGGGTATCGACTATGGCTACACCTTC.

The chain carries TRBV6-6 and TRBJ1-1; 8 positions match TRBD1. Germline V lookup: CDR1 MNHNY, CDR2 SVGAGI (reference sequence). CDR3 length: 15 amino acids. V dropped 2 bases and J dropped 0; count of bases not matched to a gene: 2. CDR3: CASSYVGQVNTEAFF. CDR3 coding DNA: TGTGCCAGCAGTTACGTGGGACAGGTGAACACTGAAGCTTTCTTT.

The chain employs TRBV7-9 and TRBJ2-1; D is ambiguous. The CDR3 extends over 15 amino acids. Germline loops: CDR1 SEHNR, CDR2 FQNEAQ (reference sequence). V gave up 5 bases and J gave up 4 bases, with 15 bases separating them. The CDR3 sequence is CASSTTGDGYNEQFF. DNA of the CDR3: TGTGCCAGCAGCACGACGGGTGACGGGTACAATGAGCAGTTCTTC.

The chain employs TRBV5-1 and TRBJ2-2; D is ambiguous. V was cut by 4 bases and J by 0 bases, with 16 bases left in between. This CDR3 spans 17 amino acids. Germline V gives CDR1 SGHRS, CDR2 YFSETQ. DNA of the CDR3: TGCGCCAGCAGCCCCAGAGTAACAGTAACGAACACCGGGGAGCTGTTTTTT. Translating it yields CASSPRVTVTNTGELFF.

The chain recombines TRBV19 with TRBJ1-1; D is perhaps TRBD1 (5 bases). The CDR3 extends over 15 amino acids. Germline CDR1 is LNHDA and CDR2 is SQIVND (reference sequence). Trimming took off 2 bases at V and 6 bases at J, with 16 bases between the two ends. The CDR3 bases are TGTGCCAGTAGTATATCGACAGTAGGCATCCCTGAAGCTTTCTTT. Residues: CASSISTVGIPEAFF. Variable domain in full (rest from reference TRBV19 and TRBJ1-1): DGGITQSPKYLFRKEGQNVTLSCEQNLNHDAMYWYRQDPGQGLRLIYYSQIVNDFQKGDIAEGYSVSREKKESFPLTVTSAQKNPTAFYLCASSISTVGIPEAFFGQGTRLTVV.

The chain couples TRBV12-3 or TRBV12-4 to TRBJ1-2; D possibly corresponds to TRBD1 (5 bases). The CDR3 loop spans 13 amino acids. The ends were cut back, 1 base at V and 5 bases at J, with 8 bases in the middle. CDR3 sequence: CASSLGGRYGYTF. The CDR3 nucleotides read TGTGCCAGCAGTTTAGGGGGGAGGTATGGCTACACCTTC.

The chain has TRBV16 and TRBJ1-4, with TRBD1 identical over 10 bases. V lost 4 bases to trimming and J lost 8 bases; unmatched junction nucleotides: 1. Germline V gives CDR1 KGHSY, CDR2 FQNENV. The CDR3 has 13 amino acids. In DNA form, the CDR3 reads TGTGCCAGCAGCCGGGGACAGGGGGAAAAACTGTTTTTT. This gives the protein CASSRGQGEKLFF.

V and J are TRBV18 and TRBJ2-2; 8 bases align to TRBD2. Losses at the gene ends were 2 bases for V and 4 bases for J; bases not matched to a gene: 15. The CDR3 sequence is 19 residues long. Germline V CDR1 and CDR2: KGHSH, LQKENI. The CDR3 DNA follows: TGTGCCAGCTCACCAGGAATCAGCGGGAGTCATCGCGGCACCGGGGAGCTGTTTTTT. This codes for CASSPGISGSHRGTGELFF.

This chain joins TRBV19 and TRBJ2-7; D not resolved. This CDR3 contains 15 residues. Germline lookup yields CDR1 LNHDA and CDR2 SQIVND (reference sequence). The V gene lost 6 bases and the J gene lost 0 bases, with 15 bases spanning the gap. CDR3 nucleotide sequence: TGTGCCAGTAGGTTTGAGGCCGAAGGCTCCTACGAGCAGTACTTC. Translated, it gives CASRFEAEGSYEQYF.

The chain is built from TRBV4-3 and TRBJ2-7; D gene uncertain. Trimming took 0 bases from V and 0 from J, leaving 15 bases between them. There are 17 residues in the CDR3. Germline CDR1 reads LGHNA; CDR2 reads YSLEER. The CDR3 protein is CASSQDVEAAPSYEQYF. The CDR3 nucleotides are TGCGCCAGCAGCCAAGACGTAGAGGCAGCTCCCTCCTACGAGCAGTACTTC.

In nucleotides, the CDR3 is TGTGCCAGCAGCGCCGCCGGGACTACCGGGAATGAGCAGTTCTTC. Protein sequence: CASSAAGTTGNEQFF. The chain combines TRBV7-2 with TRBJ2-1, with 7 bases fitting TRBD2. Germline loops: CDR1 SGHTA, CDR2 FQGNSA. Germline trimming cut 5 bases from V and 7 bases from J; bases unmatched to any gene: 11. There are 15 residues in the CDR3.